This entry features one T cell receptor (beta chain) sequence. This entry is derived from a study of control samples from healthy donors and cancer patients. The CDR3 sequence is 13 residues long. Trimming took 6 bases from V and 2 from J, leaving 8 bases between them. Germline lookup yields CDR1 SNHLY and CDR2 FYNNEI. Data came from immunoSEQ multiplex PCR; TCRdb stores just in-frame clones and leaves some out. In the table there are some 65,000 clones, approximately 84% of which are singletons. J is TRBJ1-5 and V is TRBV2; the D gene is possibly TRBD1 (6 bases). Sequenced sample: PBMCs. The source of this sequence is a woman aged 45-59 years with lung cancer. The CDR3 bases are TGTGCCAGCAGGAGGGGGGGCAATCAGCCCCAGCATTTT. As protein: CASRRGGNQPQHF.